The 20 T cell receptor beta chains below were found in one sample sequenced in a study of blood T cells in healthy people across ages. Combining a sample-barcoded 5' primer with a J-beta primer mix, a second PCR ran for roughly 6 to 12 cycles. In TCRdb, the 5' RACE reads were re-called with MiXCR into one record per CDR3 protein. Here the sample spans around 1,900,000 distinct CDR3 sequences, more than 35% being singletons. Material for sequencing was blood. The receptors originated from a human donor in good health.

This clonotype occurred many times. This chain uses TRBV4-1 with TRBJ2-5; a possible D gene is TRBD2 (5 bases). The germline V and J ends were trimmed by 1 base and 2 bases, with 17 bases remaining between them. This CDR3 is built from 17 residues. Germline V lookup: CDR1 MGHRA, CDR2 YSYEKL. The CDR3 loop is CASSQGSGGRMQETQYF. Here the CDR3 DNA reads TGCGCCAGCAGCCAAGGTTCCGGTGGGAGAATGCAAGAGACCCAGTACTTC.

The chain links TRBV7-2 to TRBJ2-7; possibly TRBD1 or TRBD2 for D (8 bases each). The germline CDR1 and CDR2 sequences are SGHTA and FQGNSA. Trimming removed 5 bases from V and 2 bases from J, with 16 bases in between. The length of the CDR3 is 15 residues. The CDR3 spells CASSPGGTGAYEQYF. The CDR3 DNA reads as TGTGCCAGCAGCCCGGGAGGGACAGGTGCCTACGAGCAGTACTTC.

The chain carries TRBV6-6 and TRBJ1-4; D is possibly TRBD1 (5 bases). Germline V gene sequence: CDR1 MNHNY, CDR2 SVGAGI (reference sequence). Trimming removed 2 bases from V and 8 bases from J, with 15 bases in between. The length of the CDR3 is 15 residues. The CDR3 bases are TGTGCCAGCAGTTACACACTCAGGGTTGGGGAAAAACTGTTTTTT. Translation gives CASSYTLRVGEKLFF.

As DNA, the CDR3 is TGTGCCAGTAGTATAGAAGCGGTAAACATTCAGTACTTC. Its protein is CASSIEAVNIQYF. The V and J genes are TRBV19 and TRBJ2-4; tentative D call: TRBD2 (5 bases). Between the trimmed V and J ends, which lost 0 bases and 6 bases, there was a span of 6 bases. Germline V gene data show CDR1 as LNHDA and CDR2 as SQIVND (reference sequence). The CDR3 totals 13 residues.

Here the CDR3 DNA reads TGCGCCAGCAGCCAAGGATGGGTTTCAGAGGGGGATGGGAAACTGTTTTTT. Its translation is CASSQGWVSEGDGKLFF. This chain joins TRBV4-3 and TRBJ1-4; D is perhaps TRBD1 (6 bases). The CDR3 contains 17 residues. CDR1 and CDR2 from the germline V gene are LGHNA and YSLEER. Trimming removed 1 base at V and 11 bases at J, with 23 bases between.

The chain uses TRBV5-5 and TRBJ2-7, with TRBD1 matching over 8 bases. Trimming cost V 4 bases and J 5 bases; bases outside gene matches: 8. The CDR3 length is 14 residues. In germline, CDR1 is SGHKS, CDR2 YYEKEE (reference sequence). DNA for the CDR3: TGTGCCAGCAGCCAGGGGGCGAGGAGCCACGAGCAGTACTTC. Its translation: CASSQGARSHEQYF.

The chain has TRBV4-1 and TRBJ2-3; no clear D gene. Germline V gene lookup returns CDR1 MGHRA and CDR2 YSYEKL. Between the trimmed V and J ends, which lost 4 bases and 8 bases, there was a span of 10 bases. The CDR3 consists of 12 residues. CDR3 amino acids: CASSPPLGTQYF. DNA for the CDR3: TGCGCCAGCAGCCCTCCTCTAGGTACGCAGTATTTT.

The chain's CDR3 is CASSGGLETQYF. The CDR3, as DNA: TGTGCCAGCAGCGGGGGCCTGGAGACCCAGTACTTC. The chain links TRBV9 to TRBJ2-5; maybe TRBD1 (5 bases). The germline CDR1 and CDR2 sequences are SGDLS and YYNGEE. This CDR3 is 12 amino acids long. Deletions cut 3 bases from V and 5 bases from J, with 8 bases between.

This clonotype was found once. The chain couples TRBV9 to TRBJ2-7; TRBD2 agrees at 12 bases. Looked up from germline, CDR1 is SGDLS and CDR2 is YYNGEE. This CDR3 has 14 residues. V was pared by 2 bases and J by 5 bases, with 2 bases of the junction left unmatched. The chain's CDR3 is CASSVTSGGHEQYF. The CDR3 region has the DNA TGTGCCAGCAGCGTGACTAGCGGGGGCCACGAGCAGTACTTC.

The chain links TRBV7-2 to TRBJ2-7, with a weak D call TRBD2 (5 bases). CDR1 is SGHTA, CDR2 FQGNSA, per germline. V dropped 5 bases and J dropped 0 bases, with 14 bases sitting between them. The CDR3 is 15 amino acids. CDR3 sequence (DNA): TGTGCCAGCAGCCACCGAGCGGCGAGCTCCTACGAGCAGTACTTC. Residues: CASSHRAASSYEQYF.

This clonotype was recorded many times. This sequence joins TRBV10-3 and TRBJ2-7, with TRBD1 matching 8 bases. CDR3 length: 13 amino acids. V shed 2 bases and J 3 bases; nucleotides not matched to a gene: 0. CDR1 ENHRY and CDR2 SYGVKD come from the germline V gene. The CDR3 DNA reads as TGTGCCATCAGTGAGGACAGGGGCTACGAGCAGTACTTC. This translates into CAISEDRGYEQYF.

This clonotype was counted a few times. For the CDR3, the DNA is TGTGCCAGCAGCGTAGGGCTTGGAAACTACGAGCAGTACTTC. Protein sequence: CASSVGLGNYEQYF. This chain links TRBV9 with TRBJ2-7; D unclear. V lost 0 bases and J lost 3, with 10 bases in between. The germline V gene encodes CDR1 SGDLS and CDR2 YYNGEE. The CDR3 contains 14 residues. The entire variable domain, with the rest obtained from reference TRBV9 and TRBJ2-7, is as follows: DSGVTQTPKHLITATGQRVTLRCSPRSGDLSVYWYQQSLDQGLQFLIQYYNGEERAKGNILERFSAQQFPDLHSELNLSSLELGDSALYFCASSVGLGNYEQYFGPGTRLTVT.

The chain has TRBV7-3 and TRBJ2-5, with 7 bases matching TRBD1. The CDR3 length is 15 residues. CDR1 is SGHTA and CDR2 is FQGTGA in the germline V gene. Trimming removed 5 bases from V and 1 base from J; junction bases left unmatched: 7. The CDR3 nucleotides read TGTGCCAGCAGCCTCATGACAGGGCCCCAAGAGACCCAGTACTTC. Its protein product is CASSLMTGPQETQYF.

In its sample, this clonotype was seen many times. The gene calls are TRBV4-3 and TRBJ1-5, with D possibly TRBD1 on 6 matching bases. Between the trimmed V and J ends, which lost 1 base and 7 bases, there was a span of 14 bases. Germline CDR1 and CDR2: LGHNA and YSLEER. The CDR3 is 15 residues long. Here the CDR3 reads CASSQGSQGGQPQHF. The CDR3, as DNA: TGCGCCAGCAGCCAAGGGTCACAGGGAGGACAGCCCCAGCATTTT.

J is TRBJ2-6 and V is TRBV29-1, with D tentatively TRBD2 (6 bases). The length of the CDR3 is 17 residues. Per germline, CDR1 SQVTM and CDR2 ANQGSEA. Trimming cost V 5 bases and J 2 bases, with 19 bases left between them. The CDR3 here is CSVLGFWGGAGANVLTF. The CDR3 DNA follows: TGCAGCGTTCTTGGGTTTTGGGGAGGAGCTGGGGCCAACGTCCTGACTTTC.

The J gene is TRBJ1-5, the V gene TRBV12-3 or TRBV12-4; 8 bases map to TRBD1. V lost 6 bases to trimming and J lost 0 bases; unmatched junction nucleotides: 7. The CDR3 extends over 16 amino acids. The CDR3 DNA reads TGTGCCAGCAGCTCTCAACAGGGGGTTAGCAATCAGCCCCAGCATTTT. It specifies CASSSQQGVSNQPQHF.

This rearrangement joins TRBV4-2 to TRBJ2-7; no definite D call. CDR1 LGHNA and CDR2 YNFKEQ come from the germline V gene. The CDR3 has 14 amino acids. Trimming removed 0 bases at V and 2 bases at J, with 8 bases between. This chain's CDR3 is CASSQDKGTYEQYF. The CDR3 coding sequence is TGTGCCAGCAGCCAAGATAAGGGTACCTACGAGCAGTACTTC.

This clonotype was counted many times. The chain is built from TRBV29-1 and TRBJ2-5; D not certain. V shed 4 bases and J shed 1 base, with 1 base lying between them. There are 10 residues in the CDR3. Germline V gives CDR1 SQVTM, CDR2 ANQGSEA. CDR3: CSVGQETQYF. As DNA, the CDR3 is TGCAGCGTTGGCCAAGAGACCCAGTACTTC.

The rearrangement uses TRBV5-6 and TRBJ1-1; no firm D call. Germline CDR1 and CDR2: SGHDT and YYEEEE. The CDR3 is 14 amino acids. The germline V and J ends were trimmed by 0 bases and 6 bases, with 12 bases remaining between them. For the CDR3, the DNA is TGTGCCAGCAGCTTGGGTATGCGCATGGCTGAAGCTTTCTTT. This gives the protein CASSLGMRMAEAFF.

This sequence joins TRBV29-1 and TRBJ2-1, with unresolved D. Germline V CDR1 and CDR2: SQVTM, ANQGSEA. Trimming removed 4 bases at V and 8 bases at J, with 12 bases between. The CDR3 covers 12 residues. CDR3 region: CSVVAHPHEQFF. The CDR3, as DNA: TGCAGCGTTGTAGCTCATCCCCATGAGCAGTTCTTC.